There are a few counts of the clone carrying this T cell receptor beta chain. This sample was included in a study of blood T cell repertoires in COVID-19. Background on the study: Samples taken during acute and convalescent COVID-19 were collected in the United States, Italy and Spain. PBMCs, B-cell-depleted T cells, or T cells were the source of the cDNA or gDNA that made up the material.

Original processing methods: Reference gene primers were amplified, and this amplification served to estimate nucleated cell counts. Clones were sequenced by immunoSEQ multiplex PCR, and TCRdb holds only the in-frame ones, with some missing. Clone size and V and J calls were adopted from that table, with D and trimming inferred from the DNA. Of about 59,000 clones in the sample, over 75% were seen once. The CDR3 covers 14 residues. Trimming cost V 4 bases and J 5 bases, with 12 bases left between them. CDR1 is MDHEN and CDR2 is SYDVKM in the germline V gene. The material sequenced was peripheral blood. The receptor was isolated from a man of 80 years or more with acute or convalescent COVID-19. This chain joins TRBV28 and TRBJ1-5; perhaps TRBD1 as D (6 bases). The CDR3 nucleotides are TGTGCCAGCAGTTACAGGGATTTGGATCAGCCCCAGCATTTT. This translates into CASSYRDLDQPQHF.